The 20 T cell receptor beta chains below come from one sample, sequenced in a study of CD8 T cells in ankylosing spondylitis. These TCRs are of unknown antigen specificity. Each CDR3 protein gets one entry after TCRdb re-called the 5' RACE reads with MiXCR. This sample has around 490,000 distinct CDR3 sequences; less than 6% occur once, and the top ten carry under 4.5%. Study outcomes and limitations: What appeared characteristic of ankylosing spondylitis blood was a TCR beta motif of fewer than ten highly homologous variants.

Sequencing was carried out using blood, either unsorted or a sorted T cell fraction (not recorded which). The receptors stem from a male donor with ankylosing spondylitis.

In this sample, this clonotype turned up many times. The rearrangement joins TRBV10-3 to TRBJ2-7; the match to TRBD1 covers 7 bases. CDR1 and CDR2 (germline): ENHRY, SYGVKD. The CDR3 runs to 16 residues. V lost 3 bases, J lost 2 bases, and 10 bases stayed unmatched. For the CDR3, the DNA is TGTGCCATCAGTGACCCCGCTCGGGACAGACCCTACGAGCAGTACTTC. As protein: CAISDPARDRPYEQYF.

This clonotype was recorded many times. The rearrangement joins TRBV3-1 to TRBJ1-5; D gene uncertain. Germline CDR1 is LGHDT and CDR2 is YNNKEL (reference sequence). There are 13 residues in the CDR3. The V and J ends lost 2 bases and 4 bases respectively, with 6 bases between them. As DNA, the CDR3 is TGTGCCAGCAGCCAAACCCGAAATCAGCCCCAGCATTTT. Translating it yields CASSQTRNQPQHF.

Remarks on this clonotype: A much larger clone lies a single base off, so this may be a read error. The gene calls are TRBV4-3 and TRBJ2-7; 11 bases match TRBD1. In germline, CDR1 is LGHNA, CDR2 YSLEER. The CDR3 has 16 residues. For the CDR3, the DNA is TGCGCCAGCAGCCAAGACCCAGGACAGGGGGCGGACGAGCAGAACTTC. It translates to CASSQDPGQGADEQNF.

V usage is TRBV5-1 and J usage is TRBJ2-5; D gene unclear. Trimming removed 1 base from V and 7 bases from J, with 14 bases in between. The CDR3 runs 14 residues. Germline CDR1 SGHRS, CDR2 YFSETQ. The CDR3 sequence is CASSLIGLTGTQYF. Written as DNA, the CDR3 is TGCGCCAGCAGCTTGATTGGTTTGACGGGGACCCAGTACTTC.

The table lists this clonotype with many counts. The gene calls are TRBV7-2 and TRBJ1-2; D gene uncertain. The CDR3 has 13 amino acids. Trimming removed 2 bases at V and 2 bases at J, with 6 bases between. Germline V CDR1 and CDR2: SGHTA, FQGNSA. This CDR3 is CASSLNGNYGYTF. The CDR3 region has the DNA TGTGCCAGCAGCTTAAACGGAAACTATGGCTACACCTTC.

This clonotype was detected ten times or more. This chain connects TRBV12-3 or TRBV12-4 to TRBJ1-2; D is uncertain. V was shortened by 5 bases and J by 1 base, with 14 bases between the two germline ends. The CDR3 totals 15 residues. In nucleotides, the CDR3 is TGTGCCAGCAGTAGATACAGAGAAATTAACTATGGCTACACCTTC. The encoded protein is CASSRYREINYGYTF.

This clonotype was recorded at least ten times. The chain is built from TRBV6-2 or TRBV6-3 and TRBJ2-1, with D perhaps assigned TRBD1 or TRBD2 (5 bases each). Germline CDR1 MNHEY, CDR2 SVGEGT. This CDR3 is 13 amino acids long. V gave up 5 bases and J gave up 7 bases, with 12 bases separating them. The CDR3 loop is CASSPAWGNEQFF. CDR3 nucleotides: TGTGCCAGCAGTCCCGCCTGGGGGAATGAGCAGTTCTTC.

This clonotype was counted at least ten times. V is TRBV11-1 and J is TRBJ2-2, with TRBD2 as a possible D gene (6 bases). V gave up 1 base and J gave up 0 bases, with 12 bases separating them. The germline V gene has CDR1 SGHAT and CDR2 FQDESV (reference sequence). This CDR3 comprises 17 residues. CDR3 coding DNA: TGTGCCAGCAGCTTAGAAACGGGAGCGGCGAACACCGGGGAGCTGTTTTTT. Translation gives CASSLETGAANTGELFF.

This clonotype occurred many times. J is TRBJ2-6 and V is TRBV7-6; D ambiguous. V lost 5 bases, J lost 2 bases, and 13 bases lay in between. This CDR3 comprises 16 residues. The germline CDR1 and CDR2 sequences are SGHVS and FNYEAQ. DNA for the CDR3: TGTGCCAGCAGCCTAATTGTGTCTACTGGGGCCAACGTCCTGACTTTC. Encoded protein: CASSLIVSTGANVLTF.

This clonotype appeared once. This chain joins TRBV28 and TRBJ2-3; 9 bases match TRBD2. V was clipped by 6 bases and J by 3 bases; unmatched bases: 4. Germline V gene lookup returns CDR1 MDHEN and CDR2 SYDVKM. The CDR3 is 14 residues long. This chain's CDR3 is CASRLSGRTDTQYF. In nucleotides, the CDR3 is TGTGCCAGCAGGCTTAGCGGGAGAACAGATACGCAGTATTTT. Drawing the rest from reference TRBV28 and TRBJ2-3, the complete variable domain is DVKVTQSSRYLVKRTGEKVFLECVQDMDHENMFWYRQDPGLGLRLIYFSYDVKMKEKGDIPEGYSVSREKKERFSLILESASTNQTSMYLCASRLSGRTDTQYFGPGTRLTVL.

This clonotype was recorded many times. The chain recombines TRBV6-5 with TRBJ2-7; possible D gene TRBD2, 5 bases. This CDR3 contains 16 residues. Germline V gene lookup returns CDR1 MNHEY and CDR2 SVGAGI. V was cut by 2 bases and J by 2 bases, with 16 bases left in between. Written as DNA, the CDR3 is TGTGCCAGCAGTTACGGCCCCACTTCGGGGACCTACGAGCAGTACTTC. It is translated as CASSYGPTSGTYEQYF.

This clonotype came up many times. J is TRBJ2-3 and V is TRBV6-5, with D perhaps assigned TRBD1 or TRBD2 (5 bases each). Germline CDR1 reads MNHEY; CDR2 reads SVGAGI. Trimming removed 2 bases from V and 3 bases from J, with 9 bases in between. This CDR3 spans 14 amino acids. Here the CDR3 DNA reads TGTGCCAGCAGTTACGTGGGGACGACAGATACGCAGTATTTT. Its protein is CASSYVGTTDTQYF.

In this sample, this clonotype turned up many times. The chain is built from TRBV20-1 and TRBJ2-1; tentatively, D is TRBD2 (6 bases). There are 13 residues in the CDR3. From germline, CDR1 is DFQATT and CDR2 SNEGSKA (reference sequence). Trimming shortened V by 1 base and J by 9 bases, and 13 bases separated the two germline ends. The CDR3 reads CSARGPGRSEQFF. CDR3 in DNA: TGCAGTGCTAGAGGGCCGGGGAGGAGTGAGCAGTTCTTC.

This clonotype occurred many times. The J gene is TRBJ2-7, the V gene TRBV7-6, with TRBD2 matching over 11 bases. V shed 5 bases, J shed 1 base, and the junction held 4 bases outside the gene matches. This CDR3 is 15 amino acids long. Germline CDR1 is SGHVS and CDR2 is FNYEAQ. CDR3 DNA sequence: TGTGCCAGCAGCAAAAGACTAGCGGGATCCTACGAGCAGTACTTC. Residues: CASSKRLAGSYEQYF.

This clonotype was detected many times. This chain uses TRBV7-9 with TRBJ1-2, with D perhaps TRBD1 (5 bases). Trimming took off 5 bases at V and 10 bases at J, with 14 bases between the two ends. CDR3 size: 12 residues. Germline CDR1 and CDR2: SEHNR and FQNEAQ (reference sequence). CDR3 DNA sequence: TGTGCCAGCAGCCCCCAGACAGCCGCCTACACCTTC. Amino acid sequence: CASSPQTAAYTF.

This clonotype was seen a few times. V usage is TRBV7-9 and J usage is TRBJ1-4; unclear D gene. Trimming took off 2 bases at V and 12 bases at J, with 7 bases between the two ends. This CDR3 has 11 residues. CDR1 SEHNR and CDR2 FQNEAQ come from the germline V gene (reference sequence). CDR3 nucleotides: TGTGCCAGCAGCTTAACTTCCGAACTGTTTTTT. It codes for CASSLTSELFF.

This chain connects TRBV6-2 or TRBV6-3 to TRBJ2-5; 15 bases agree with TRBD2. Germline V gene sequence: CDR1 MNHEY, CDR2 SVGEGT. The CDR3 is 15 amino acids. V dropped 6 bases and J dropped 4; count of bases not matched to a gene: 3. Written as DNA, the CDR3 is TGTGCCAGCAGCCGGGGACTAGCGGGAGGAGAGACCCAGTACTTC. As protein: CASSRGLAGGETQYF.

The V gene is TRBV20-1, the J gene TRBJ2-3; the D gene is possibly TRBD1 (6 bases). V lost 3 bases, J lost 6 bases, and 16 bases lay in between. The CDR3 extends over 14 amino acids. The germline gives CDR1 DFQATT, CDR2 SNEGSKA (reference sequence). Written as DNA, the CDR3 is TGCAGTGCTAGTGTGGGGGCGGGCCGGGATACGCAGTATTTT. Its protein is CSASVGAGRDTQYF.

Ten or more counts support this clonotype. J is TRBJ1-6 and V is TRBV6-1; 8 bases align to TRBD1. Germline V lookup: CDR1 MNHNS, CDR2 SASEGT. Unmatched junction bases numbered 6, after V lost 5 bases and J lost 9 bases. The CDR3 contains 14 residues. This CDR3 is CASSTTGVTSPLHF. The CDR3 DNA reads TGTGCCAGCAGTACGACAGGGGTTACTTCACCCCTCCACTTT.

This clonotype was observed at least ten times. This rearrangement joins TRBV12-3 or TRBV12-4 to TRBJ1-4; TRBD1 matches 10 bases. This CDR3 has 16 amino acids. V shed 5 bases and J 6 bases; nucleotides not matched to a gene: 9. Here the CDR3 reads CASSPFEGTGDEKLFF. Here the CDR3 DNA reads TGTGCCAGCAGTCCTTTCGAGGGGACAGGGGATGAAAAACTGTTTTTT.